The rows below give T cell receptor beta chains drawn from one sample of a study of shared clonotypes between healthy human individuals. Method: immunoSEQ multiplex PCR; TCRdb's copy keeps in-frame clones and lacks some. The profile shows roughly 2.5 million clones, around nine tenths of them singletons. The specimen sequenced was naive CD4+ T cells sorted from blood. All receptors come from a man aged 18 to 29 in good health. Both conserved end residues are part of each CDR3. D genes are given only for firm matches. Only some rows state a clone size, as once, few, many or a class for expanded clones.

. | . | TRBJ2-5 | TRBV5-3 | TGTGCCAGAAGCTTCGGTCTTTCTGGGGGATTCGAAGAGACCCAGTACTTC | CARSFGLSGGFEETQYF
. | . | TRBJ2-7 | TRBV28 | TGTGCCAGCAGTTCCCTCCGGGCGGGCATTGACGAGCAGTACTTC | CASSSLRAGIDEQYF
. | TRBD1 | TRBJ2-2 | TRBV6-1 | TGTGCCAGCAGTGAAGCACTGACAGGGGGCCCCATGACCGGGGAGCTGTTTTTT | CASSEALTGGPMTGELFF
. | . | TRBJ2-5 | TRBV7-2 | TGTGCCAGCAGCTTATCCCCCCAAGAGACCCAGTACTTC | CASSLSPQETQYF
. | . | TRBJ2-1 | TRBV19 | TGTGCCACGGCAGCCTACAATGAGCAGTTCTTC | CATAAYNEQFF
. | . | TRBJ2-3 | TRBV7-9 | TGTGCCAGCAGCTTAGAATCGACGCAGTATTTT | CASSLESTQYF
. | . | TRBJ1-2 | TRBV6-5 | TGTGCCAGCAGTTACTCTTCAGGGGATAGGGGCTACACCTTC | CASSYSSGDRGYTF
. | . | TRBJ2-2 | TRBV18 | TGTGCCAGCTCACCAAGAACCGGGGCGAACACCGGGGAGCTGTTTTTT | CASSPRTGANTGELFF
. | . | TRBJ1-2 | TRBV28 | TGTGCCAGCAGCCCCCGCGACAGGAACTATGGCTACACCTTC | CASSPRDRNYGYTF
. | . | TRBJ1-3 | TRBV9 | TGTGCCAGCAGCGATGAGGGCTCTGGAAACACCATATATTTT | CASSDEGSGNTIYF
. | . | TRBJ2-7 | TRBV7-8 | TGTGCCAGCAGCTTAGCAGAGGGCGTCTACGAGCAGTACTTC | CASSLAEGVYEQYF
. | TRBD1 | TRBJ1-1 | TRBV28 | TGTGCCAGCAGCGGGACAGGGGACGTGAACACTGAAGCTTTCTTT | CASSGTGDVNTEAFF
. | TRBD1 | TRBJ2-7 | TRBV6-7 | TGTGCCAGCAGAGGACAGGAGACCAACCTACGATCCTACGAGCAGTACTTC | CASRGQETNLRSYEQYF
few | . | TRBJ1-1 | TRBV19 | TGTGCCAGTACTTTCAGGGCTGAAGCTTTCTTT | CASTFRAEAFF
. | . | TRBJ1-2 | TRBV29-1 | TGCAGCGTTGAAGAGGGGGGTAGCGGCTACACCTTC | CSVEEGGSGYTF
. | TRBD2 | TRBJ2-2 | TRBV7-2 | TGTGCCAGCAGCTTCGGACTAGTCCCCGGGGAGCTGTTTTTT | CASSFGLVPGELFF
once | TRBD1 | TRBJ1-2 | TRBV2 | TGTGCCAGCAGGAGGGACAGTACCGGCTACACCTTC | CASRRDSTGYTF
. | TRBD1 | TRBJ1-1 | TRBV19 | TGTGCCAGCAGGGACAGGGGGGACATGAACACTGAAGCTTTCTTT | CASRDRGDMNTEAFF
. | TRBD1 | TRBJ2-2 | TRBV19 | TGTGCCAGTAGTATAGACACCGGACAGGGCGTTGGAGGCACCGGGGAGCTGTTTTTT | CASSIDTGQGVGGTGELFF
. | . | TRBJ2-5 | TRBV5-6 | TGTGCCAGCCAACAGGGTCGGAGGGAGACCCAGTACTTC | CASQQGRRETQYF
few | . | TRBJ1-2 | TRBV10-3 | TGTGCCATCAGTTCTCGACATAACTATGGCTACACCTTC | CAISSRHNYGYTF
. | . | TRBJ2-3 | TRBV5-6 | TGTGCCAGCAGCCGACGAATAGGGAATCCAGATACGCAGTATTTT | CASSRRIGNPDTQYF
once | . | TRBJ1-6 | TRBV28 | TGTGCCAGCAGTTTAGGTCGTCTTGGGGCATATAATTCACCCCTCCACTTT | CASSLGRLGAYNSPLHF
. | . | TRBJ2-1 | TRBV10-3 | TGTGCCATCAGTGAGTCGGAGTTCTTC | CAISESEFF
. | TRBD2 | TRBJ2-3 | TRBV9 | TGTGCCAGCAGCGTTGGTTCTAGCGGGGGGGCGACAGATACGCAGTATTTT | CASSVGSSGGATDTQYF
. | . | TRBJ1-1 | TRBV5-5 | TGTGCCAGCAGCTACCAAACCGAGAACACTGAAGCTTTCTTT | CASSYQTENTEAFF
. | TRBD2 | TRBJ2-1 | TRBV9 | TGTGCCAGCAGCGTACTCCCAGCGGGGGGGCACAATGAGCAGTTCTTC | CASSVLPAGGHNEQFF
once | TRBD1 | TRBJ2-1 | TRBV7-8 | TGTGCCAGCAGACTTCTCCGGGACAGGGGTGTGAATGAGCAGTTCTTC | CASRLLRDRGVNEQFF
few | . | TRBJ1-2 | TRBV5-1 | TGCGCCAGCAGCTCCAGGGATCGCGGTGGCTACACCTTC | CASSSRDRGGYTF
once | TRBD2 | TRBJ2-7 | TRBV30 | TGTGCCTGGGGTCCGGGGACTAGTGCCGAGCAGTACTTC | CAWGPGTSAEQYF
. | . | TRBJ1-2 | TRBV6-6 | TGTGCCAGCAGTTACTATCAGGGGAAAGGCTACACCTTC | CASSYYQGKGYTF
. | . | TRBJ1-2 | TRBV4-1 | TGCGCCAGCAGCCCAGAGTTCTGGGGTAGTGACTATGGCTACACCTTC | CASSPEFWGSDYGYTF
. | TRBD1 | TRBJ1-5 | TRBV29-1 | TGCAGCGTTGCAGGGGGCGCGAGCAATCAGCCCCAGCATTTT | CSVAGGASNQPQHF
. | . | TRBJ1-2 | TRBV10-1 | TGCGCCAGCAAGGCAGGCCAGTTGGGCTACACCTTC | CASKAGQLGYTF
. | . | TRBJ1-5 | TRBV7-6 | TGTGCCAGCAGATACGGGGGCGCTGGGCGTCGGGAGCCCCAGCATTTT | CASRYGGAGRREPQHF
. | . | TRBJ1-2 | TRBV18 | TGTGCCAGCTCACCACCGCCTCCAGGCTATGGCTACACCTTC | CASSPPPPGYGYTF
. | TRBD2 | TRBJ2-3 | TRBV30 | TGTGCCTGGAGTAGAGGACGGGGGGGGCCCGTGAAAGATACGCAGTATTTT | CAWSRGRGGPVKDTQYF
. | . | TRBJ2-3 | TRBV18 | TGTGCCAGCTCACCCCCAGGGGCGGATACGCAGTATTTT | CASSPPGADTQYF
. | . | TRBJ1-2 | TRBV6-5 | TGTGCCAGCAGTTACGGACAGTATAACTATGGCTACACCTTC | CASSYGQYNYGYTF
. | . | TRBJ2-7 | TRBV10-3 | TGTGCCATCAGTGAGTCGTCGGGGTTTAGCTCCTACGAGCAGTACTTC | CAISESSGFSSYEQYF
. | TRBD2 | TRBJ2-5 | TRBV6-5 | TGTGCCAGCAGTTACCCGGGACTAGCGGTCCCCCAGTACTTC | CASSYPGLAVPQYF
. | . | TRBJ2-1 | TRBV27 | TGTGCCAGCGCCCCGGATGGGCTTTCCTACAATGAGCAGTTCTTC | CASAPDGLSYNEQFF
. | TRBD2 | TRBJ2-1 | TRBV2 | TGTGCCAGCAGCGAAACTAGCGGGGGGCAGAATGAGCAGTTCTTC | CASSETSGGQNEQFF
. | . | TRBJ2-7 | TRBV6-6 | TGTGCCAGCAGTTACTCGACGGGGCGTAGCGAGCAGTACTTC | CASSYSTGRSEQYF
. | TRBD1 | TRBJ2-7 | TRBV9 | TGTGCCAGCAGCGTCTCAGGACAGGGCTACGAGCAGTACTTC | CASSVSGQGYEQYF
. | TRBD1 | TRBJ1-2 | TRBV19 | TGTGCCAGTAGTGGGGACAGGTTCGATGGCTACACCTTC | CASSGDRFDGYTF
. | TRBD2 | TRBJ2-3 | TRBV18 | TGTGCCAGCTCTCTTCAGCGGGAGGCAGATACGCAGTATTTT | CASSLQREADTQYF
. | . | TRBJ1-4 | TRBV2 | TGTGCCAGCAGTGAAGCGCTCGGGTTCCGGGAAAAACTGTTTTTT | CASSEALGFREKLFF
. | . | TRBJ2-2 | TRBV7-9 | TGTGCCAGCAGCCCCTGGAAGGCTTGGAACCCCGGGGAGCTGTTTTTT | CASSPWKAWNPGELFF
. | . | TRBJ2-3 | TRBV5-6 | TGTGCCAGCAGCTTGGATGTGCCAGGCACAGATACGCAGTATTTT | CASSLDVPGTDTQYF
. | . | TRBJ2-7 | TRBV6-1 | TGTGCCAGCCGGGACCGCTATAACCTATACGAGCAGTACTTC | CASRDRYNLYEQYF
. | TRBD2 | TRBJ2-4 | TRBV5-1 | TGCGCCAGCAGCTTGGGACTAGCGGGGGCTGTAGCCAAAAACATTCAGTACTTC | CASSLGLAGAVAKNIQYF
. | . | TRBJ2-1 | TRBV5-1 | TGCGCCAGCAGCTTGGTGGGAGGACTCCAGGATGAGCAGTTCTTC | CASSLVGGLQDEQFF
once | TRBD1 | TRBJ1-5 | TRBV7-2 | TGTGCCAGCAGCAGACAGGGGGCGCTGGGGCAGCCCCAGCATTTT | CASSRQGALGQPQHF